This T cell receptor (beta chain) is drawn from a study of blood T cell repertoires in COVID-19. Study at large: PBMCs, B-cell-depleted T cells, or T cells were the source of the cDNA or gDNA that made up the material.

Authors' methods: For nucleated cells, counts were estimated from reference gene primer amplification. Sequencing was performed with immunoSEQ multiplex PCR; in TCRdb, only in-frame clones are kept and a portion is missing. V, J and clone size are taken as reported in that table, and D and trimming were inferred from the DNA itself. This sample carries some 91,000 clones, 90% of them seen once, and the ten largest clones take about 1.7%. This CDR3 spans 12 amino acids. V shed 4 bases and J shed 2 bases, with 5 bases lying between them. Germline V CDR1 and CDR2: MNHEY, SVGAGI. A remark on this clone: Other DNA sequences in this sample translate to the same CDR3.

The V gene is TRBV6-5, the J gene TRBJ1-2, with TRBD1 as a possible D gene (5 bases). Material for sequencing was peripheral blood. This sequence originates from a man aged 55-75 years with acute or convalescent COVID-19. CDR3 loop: CASSWGNYGYTF. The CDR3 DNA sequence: TGTGCCAGCAGTTGGGGCAACTATGGCTACACCTTC.